A single sample gave rise to the 22 T cell receptor beta chains below, sequenced in a study of shared clonotypes between healthy human individuals. Data came from immunoSEQ multiplex PCR; TCRdb stores just in-frame clones and leaves some out. Of around 700,000 clones listed, approximately 90% are singletons. CD45RO-negative cells were positively selected for CCR7, leaving out terminally differentiated effector memory CD45RA+ cells. The sequenced sample consisted of naive CD8+ T cells sorted from blood. These receptors came from a man aged 30 to 45 in good health.

A word on this clone: A read error may be the cause here, since a much bigger clone is one base away. Other nucleotide sequences from this sample produce the same CDR3. The V call is TRBV11-2, the J call TRBJ1-2; no firm D call. The CDR3 covers 17 residues. From germline, CDR1 is SGHAT and CDR2 FQNNGV. The DNA of the CDR3 is TGTGCCAGCAGTTTAGGGCAGGTTCCTATTAAGAATTATGGCTACACCTTC. Its protein is CASSLGQVPIKNYGYTF. The full variable domain, in which reference TRBV11-2 and TRBJ1-2 provide the parts outside the CDR3, is EAGVAQSPRYKIIEKRQSVAFWCNPISGHATLYWYQQILGQGPKLLIQFQNNGVVDDSQLPKDRFSAERLKGVDSTLKIQPAKLEDSAVYLCASSLGQVPIKNYGYTFGSGTRLTVV.

The chain joins TRBV2 to TRBJ2-4; D is perhaps TRBD2 (6 bases). The length of the CDR3 is 13 residues. The V gene lost 7 bases and the J gene lost 4 bases, with 11 bases spanning the gap. The germline CDR1 and CDR2 sequences are SNHLY and FYNNEI. This chain's CDR3 is CASIGGIKNIQYF. The CDR3 DNA reads as TGTGCCAGCATCGGAGGGATTAAAAACATTCAGTACTTC.

On this clone: Germline and junction disagree at one end, which may indicate a read error. The chain is built from TRBV7-7 and TRBJ2-5; D not resolved. The CDR3 covers 15 residues. In germline, CDR1 is SSHAT, CDR2 FNYEAQ (reference sequence). The CDR3 loop reads CASSSETTPGETQYF. The DNA for the CDR3 is TGTGCTAGCAGCTCTGAGACAACCCCGGGTGAGACCCAGTACTTC. Based on the CDR3 plus reference TRBV7-7 and TRBJ2-5, the full variable domain is GAGVSQSPRYKVTKRGQDVTLRCDPISSHATLYWYQQALGQGPEFLTYFNYEAQPDKSGLPSDRFSAERPEGSISTLTIQRTEQRDSAMYRCASSSETTPGETQYFGPGTRLLVL.

The genes are TRBV5-1 and TRBJ2-1, with 9 bases that match TRBD2. Trimming cost V 2 bases and J 5 bases; bases outside gene matches: 5. This CDR3 comprises 15 residues. The germline V gene encodes CDR1 SGHRS and CDR2 YFSETQ. The CDR3 loop reads CASSFGLAGDNEQFF. The CDR3, as DNA: TGCGCCAGCAGCTTCGGATTAGCGGGAGACAATGAGCAGTTCTTC. Filled out from reference TRBV5-1 and TRBJ2-1, the complete variable domain reads KAGVTQTPRYLIKTRGQQVTLSCSPISGHRSVSWYQQTPGQGLQFLFEYFSETQRNKGNFPGRFSGRQFSNSRSEMNVSTLELGDSALYLCASSFGLAGDNEQFFGPGTRLTVL.

This chain connects TRBV5-1 to TRBJ1-1, with D unclear. The germline V gene encodes CDR1 SGHRS and CDR2 YFSETQ. V lost 3 bases and J lost 1, with 16 bases in between. The CDR3 totals 16 residues. CDR3 DNA sequence: TGCGCCAGCAGCTCCGGCAATCGGGCATCGAACACTGAAGCTTTCTTT. Translation gives CASSSGNRASNTEAFF.

The chain combines TRBV2 with TRBJ2-5; 14 nucleotides align to TRBD2. In germline, CDR1 is SNHLY, CDR2 FYNNEI. The CDR3 runs to 15 residues. V trimming: 6 bases; J trimming: 4 bases; junction bases outside the gene matches: 4. The CDR3 region has the DNA TGTGCCAGCAGGGCCGGACTAGCGGGAGGAGAGACCCAGTACTTC. Encoded protein: CASRAGLAGGETQYF.

This chain links TRBV4-2 with TRBJ2-7, with unresolved D. Germline-derived CDR1 and CDR2 are LGHNA and YNFKEQ. The CDR3 has 13 amino acids. The V and J ends lost 0 bases and 3 bases respectively, with 6 bases between them. The CDR3 here is CASSQDWGYEQYF. CDR3 bases: TGTGCCAGCAGCCAAGATTGGGGCTACGAGCAGTACTTC.

The J gene is TRBJ2-3, the V gene TRBV28; D uncertain. CDR3 length: 14 amino acids. Trimming took 6 bases from V and 4 from J, leaving 14 bases between them. Germline V CDR1 and CDR2: MDHEN, SYDVKM. The CDR3, as DNA: TGTGCCAGCAGGATCCTCAATCCAGCAGATACGCAGTATTTT. Translation gives CASRILNPADTQYF.

The gene calls are TRBV13 and TRBJ2-2; D is ambiguous. The CDR3 is 14 residues long. V lost 5 bases to trimming and J lost 0 bases, with 7 bases between them. Germline V gives CDR1 PRHDT, CDR2 FYEKMQ (reference sequence). The CDR3 loop is CASSPLANTGELFF. The CDR3 nucleotides are TGTGCCAGCAGCCCCCTCGCGAACACCGGGGAGCTGTTTTTT.

CDR3: CASSYSATNEKLFF. CDR3 in DNA: TGTGCCAGCAGTTATAGCGCAACTAATGAAAAACTGTTTTTT. V and J are TRBV6-6 and TRBJ1-4, with unresolved D. V lost 3 bases and J 0 bases, leaving 5 bases between the germline ends. The CDR3 runs 14 residues. CDR1 is MNHNY and CDR2 is SVGAGI in the germline V gene (reference sequence).

This chain uses TRBV6-1 with TRBJ1-2, with unresolved D. V lost 6 bases and J lost 4, with 3 bases in between. CDR3 length equals 10 residues. Germline CDR1 is MNHNS and CDR2 is SASEGT. The CDR3 spells CASSSYGYTF. The CDR3 DNA sequence: TGTGCCAGCAGCAGCTATGGCTACACCTTC.

CDR3 residues: CASSLQASNQPQHF. CDR3 coding DNA: TGTGCCAGCAGCCTCCAGGCTAGCAATCAGCCCCAGCATTTT. V gene TRBV7-9 combines with J gene TRBJ1-5; D not certain. Germline CDR1 is SEHNR and CDR2 is FQNEAQ (reference sequence). The V end lost 5 bases, the J end lost 0 bases, and 8 bases lay between the germline ends. This CDR3 comprises 14 residues. Combining the CDR3 with reference TRBV7-9 and TRBJ1-5 gives the whole variable domain DTGVSQNPRHKITKRGQNVTFRCDPISEHNRLYWYRQTLGQGPEFLTYFQNEAQLEKSRLLSDRFSAERPKGSFSTLEIQRTEQGDSAMYLCASSLQASNQPQHFGDGTRLSIL.

The chain employs TRBV6-5 and TRBJ2-1, with TRBD2 as a possible D gene (6 bases). This CDR3 is built from 15 residues. Germline CDR1 and CDR2: MNHEY and SVGAGI. Deletions cut 2 bases from V and 0 bases from J, with 8 bases between. CDR3 DNA sequence: TGTGCCAGCAGTTACGCGGGACGCTCCTACAATGAGCAGTTCTTC. This codes for CASSYAGRSYNEQFF.

V usage is TRBV6-1 and J usage is TRBJ2-2, with D perhaps matching TRBD2 (5 bases). This CDR3 spans 14 amino acids. Germline V gives CDR1 MNHNS, CDR2 SASEGT. V lost 2 bases, J lost 7 bases, and 11 bases lay in between. The CDR3: CASSELNGVGELFF. DNA for the CDR3: TGTGCCAGCAGTGAATTAAACGGGGTCGGGGAGCTGTTTTTT.

Worth noting for this clone: A read error may explain this, as a much larger clone is one base away. The gene calls are TRBV7-9 and TRBJ2-2; 9 bases are shared with TRBD1. Germline V gene sequence: CDR1 SEHNR, CDR2 FQNEAQ (reference sequence). The CDR3 runs 15 residues. V gave up 5 bases and J gave up 1 base; unmatched junction bases: 2. The CDR3 region has the DNA TGTGCCAGCAGCCCGGACAGGGGGAACACCGGGGAGCTGTTTTTT. This sequence encodes CASSPDRGNTGELFF.

J is TRBJ1-5 and V is TRBV28, with D maybe TRBD1 (6 bases). The CDR3 extends over 15 amino acids. Trimming removed 2 bases at V and 2 bases at J, with 10 bases between. CDR1 is MDHEN, CDR2 SYDVKM, per germline. The CDR3 loop reads CASSLVRQGNQPQHF. DNA for the CDR3: TGTGCCAGCAGTTTAGTTCGACAGGGCAATCAGCCCCAGCATTTT.

This rearrangement joins TRBV7-9 to TRBJ1-1, with D possibly being TRBD1 (5 bases). The V and J ends lost 2 bases and 3 bases respectively, with 16 bases between them. The germline V gene has CDR1 SEHNR and CDR2 FQNEAQ (reference sequence). The CDR3 covers 16 residues. The CDR3 sequence: CASSLLGESVDTEAFF. The CDR3 DNA reads TGTGCCAGCAGCTTACTAGGGGAGTCAGTGGACACTGAAGCTTTCTTT.

V is TRBV10-2 and J is TRBJ2-7, with 8 bases lining up with TRBD1. Per the germline V gene, CDR1 is WSHSY and CDR2 is SAAADI. V was pared by 6 bases and J by 4 bases, with 2 bases of the junction left unmatched. The CDR3 has 12 residues. The CDR3 region has the DNA TGCGCCAGCAGGGACAGGGTTTACGAGCAGTACTTC. Amino acid sequence: CASRDRVYEQYF.

This clone was observed many times. The chain has TRBV10-1 and TRBJ2-1, with TRBD2 as a possible D gene (5 bases). Trimming removed 2 bases at V and 12 bases at J, with 11 bases between. Germline CDR1 and CDR2: WNHNN and SYGVQD (reference sequence). The CDR3 length is 12 residues. The CDR3 sequence is CASSETAAGQFF. Written as DNA, the CDR3 is TGCGCCAGCAGTGAGACCGCGGCGGGGCAGTTCTTC.

The rearrangement links TRBV27 to TRBJ2-5; 8 bases map to TRBD2. Unmatched junction bases numbered 11, after V lost 6 bases and J lost 5 bases. Germline assignment: CDR1 MNHEY and CDR2 SMNVEV (reference sequence). This CDR3 is 15 amino acids long. In DNA, the CDR3 is TGTGCCAGCAGACTTGGGGAAGCGGGGGTGGAGACCCAGTACTTC. Residues: CASRLGEAGVETQYF.

The CDR3, as DNA: TGTGCCAGCAGTGAAGTGACAATGGACAGCTACGAGCAGTACTTC. This gives the protein CASSEVTMDSYEQYF. The V gene is TRBV6-1, the J gene TRBJ2-7; D might be TRBD1 (6 bases). CDR1 is MNHNS, CDR2 SASEGT, per germline. V was clipped by 1 base and J by 3 bases, with 13 bases between them. This CDR3 spans 15 amino acids.

The rearrangement links TRBV5-1 to TRBJ2-3; TRBD2 agrees at 10 bases. With 4 bases clipped from V and 2 bases from J, the junction kept 7 bases outside the gene matches. The CDR3 runs 16 residues. CDR1 is SGHRS and CDR2 is YFSETQ in the germline V gene. The CDR3 nucleotides read TGCGCCAGCAGCCGCGTCGGACTAGCGGACACAGATACGCAGTATTTT. Its translation: CASSRVGLADTDTQYF.